This TCR beta chain was recorded in a study of OX40 agonist ivuxolimab in advanced cancers. Generated by immunoSEQ multiplex PCR, the TCRdb table keeps only in-frame clones and is missing some. The sample has some 87,000 clones, about 88% seen once. Comments on this clone: At one of its ends the junction is not consistent with the germline gene, which may arise from a read error. This specimen includes other DNA sequences encoding the same CDR3.

The CDR3 loop spans 14 amino acids. Germline V gene lookup returns CDR1 SGHTA and CDR2 FQGNSA. The TCR comes from an adult with an advanced solid tumor such as melanoma, head and neck, liver or kidney cancer. V usage is TRBV7-2 and J usage is TRBJ1-2; 8 bases are a match to TRBD1. This material consisted of CD4+ or CD8+ T cells sorted from blood, taken in a trial of the OX40 agonist ivuxolimab. The CDR3 loop reads CASSTGQGTKGYTF. CDR3 in DNA: TGTGCCAGCAGCACCGGACAGGGAACGAAGGGCTATACCTTC.